This T cell receptor (beta chain) was found in a study of control samples from healthy donors and cancer patients. The CDR3 has 15 amino acids. Germline CDR1 is ENHRY and CDR2 is SYGVKD. The ends were cut back, 0 bases at V and 4 bases at J, with 12 bases in the middle. Sequencing used immunoSEQ multiplex PCR; TCRdb keeps in-frame clones, though not all of them. The data hold 90,000 to 110,000 clones, with 75% to 95% observed a single time. The chain employs TRBV10-3 and TRBJ1-2; D gene uncertain. The sequencing sample was made of blood. The clonotype comes from a human donor in good health. The donor label of this sample is uncertain. CDR3 DNA: TGTGCCATCAGTGAGTCGTCCGTCAGACTCTATGGCTACACCTTC. The encoded protein is CAISESSVRLYGYTF.